Presented here are 30 T cell receptor beta chains from one specimen sequenced in a study of cytomegalovirus exposure and HLA in healthy donors. The PCR employed 60 Vbeta primers together with 13 Jbeta primers. Method: immunoSEQ multiplex PCR; TCRdb's copy keeps in-frame clones and lacks some. Seen here are under 200,000 clones, approximately 79% observed once, and the top ten hold roughly 0.76%. Sequencing was carried out using PBMCs. These receptors were taken from a woman aged 40 to 50 in good health and CMV-seronegative.

The V call is TRBV2, the J call TRBJ1-5, with TRBD1 matching over 7 bases. After removal of 4 bases from V and 2 bases from J, the junction contained 8 bases not matched to a gene. The CDR3 loop spans 16 amino acids. Looked up from germline, CDR1 is SNHLY and CDR2 is FYNNEI. The CDR3 DNA reads as TGTGCCAGCAGTGCGCCAGGGGGGTCCGGCAATCAGCCCCAGCATTTT. It specifies CASSAPGGSGNQPQHF.

The V gene is TRBV5-1, the J gene TRBJ2-5; TRBD2 agrees at 11 bases. The length of the CDR3 is 16 residues. The germline V gene has CDR1 SGHRS and CDR2 YFSETQ. Germline trimming cut 5 bases from V and 5 bases from J; bases unmatched to any gene: 11. The CDR3 bases are TGCGCCAGCAGGGTTAGCGGGGGGGCCCGTTGGGAGACCCAGTACTTC. Translation: CASRVSGGARWETQYF.

This chain connects TRBV19 to TRBJ1-5; 8 bases fit TRBD1. Germline-derived CDR1 and CDR2 are LNHDA and SQIVND (reference sequence). CDR3 length: 15 amino acids. Germline trimming cut 8 bases from V and 7 bases from J; bases unmatched to any gene: 13. The DNA for the CDR3 is TGTGCCAGTTCTCTTGGACAGGGTAGTATCCAGCCCCAGCATTTT. Translation: CASSLGQGSIQPQHF.

In its sample, this clone was seen a few times. This rearrangement joins TRBV25-1 to TRBJ2-5, with a tentative D call TRBD1 (6 bases). The CDR3 runs 13 residues. V was trimmed by 7 bases and J by 5 bases, leaving 14 bases between them. Germline V gene lookup returns CDR1 MGHDK and CDR2 SYGVNS. CDR3 amino acids: CASTQGYRETQYF. CDR3 bases: TGTGCCAGCACCCAGGGGTATAGGGAGACCCAGTACTTC.

The genes are TRBV5-1 and TRBJ2-2, with D tentatively TRBD1 (5 bases). Trimming shortened V by 0 bases and J by 6 bases, and 15 bases separated the two germline ends. Germline V gene lookup returns CDR1 SGHRS and CDR2 YFSETQ. The CDR3 loop spans 16 amino acids. The CDR3 coding sequence is TGCGCCAGCAGCTTGGGTGCAGGGCCCGCGTCCGGGGAGCTGTTTTTT. Translating it yields CASSLGAGPASGELFF.

This clone was counted a single time. V usage is TRBV28 and J usage is TRBJ1-5, with D perhaps TRBD1 (5 bases). The CDR3 contains 17 residues. Trimming left V 6 bases short and J 0 bases short, with 18 bases between. Germline V CDR1 and CDR2: MDHEN, SYDVKM. The CDR3 coding sequence is TGTGCCAGCAGCCCCTCGACAGTAACCCTTAGCAATCAGCCCCAGCATTTT. Translated: CASSPSTVTLSNQPQHF.

The chain uses TRBV29-1 and TRBJ1-4, with TRBD1 as a possible D gene (5 bases). CDR1 and CDR2 (germline): SQVTM, ANQGSEA. The V end was cut by 3 bases, the J end by 8 bases, with 7 bases between. This CDR3 has 11 residues. The CDR3 here is CSVDGGEKLFF. CDR3 in DNA: TGCAGCGTTGATGGGGGGGAAAAACTGTTTTTT.

The V call is TRBV6-6, the J call TRBJ1-5; weak D call: TRBD1 (6 bases). Germline-derived CDR1 and CDR2 are MNHNY and SVGAGI (reference sequence). The CDR3 extends over 14 amino acids. CDR3 coding DNA: TGTGTTAGCAGAAAATCGGGGGGCGGTCAGCCCCAGCATTTT. Protein sequence: CVSRKSGGGQPQHF.

This clone has a single count. The rearrangement uses TRBV19 and TRBJ2-1; 14 bases match TRBD2. The CDR3 extends over 17 amino acids. V lost 3 bases and J lost 0; bases outside the gene matches: 1. Germline CDR1 is LNHDA and CDR2 is SQIVND (reference sequence). CDR3 in DNA: TGTGCCAGTAGTATGGGACTAGCGGGAGACTCCTACAATGAGCAGTTCTTC. It encodes CASSMGLAGDSYNEQFF.

The chain uses TRBV28 and TRBJ1-2; no reliable D call. From germline, CDR1 is MDHEN and CDR2 SYDVKM. CDR3 length: 16 amino acids. The V end lost 2 bases, the J end lost 4 bases, and 17 bases lay between the germline ends. DNA for the CDR3: TGTGCCAGCAGTTTACGTGAGGGCTTTAGGATCTATGGCTACACCTTC. Protein sequence: CASSLREGFRIYGYTF.

V and J are TRBV11-2 and TRBJ2-3, with TRBD2 as a possible D gene (6 bases). The V gene lost 3 bases and the J gene lost 2 bases, with 15 bases spanning the gap. Germline values: CDR1 SGHAT, CDR2 FQNNGV. CDR3 length equals 16 residues. DNA of the CDR3: TGTGCCAGCAGCTTTGGAAACGGGGGATCCACAGATACGCAGTATTTT. As protein: CASSFGNGGSTDTQYF.

CDR3 in amino acids: CASSLGLLTYEQYF. CDR3 bases: TGTGCCAGCAGTCTGGGACTCCTTACCTACGAGCAGTACTTC. The chain uses TRBV2 and TRBJ2-7, with TRBD2 as a possible D gene (6 bases). Between the trimmed V and J ends, which lost 5 bases and 2 bases, there was a span of 13 bases. The CDR3 contains 14 residues. CDR1 and CDR2 (germline): SNHLY, FYNNEI.

The CDR3 sequence: CAWIPAARDEQYF. The CDR3 nucleotides read TGTGCCTGGATCCCGGCAGCCAGGGACGAGCAGTACTTC. The chain uses TRBV30 and TRBJ2-7; maybe TRBD1 (5 bases). The V gene's germline CDR1 is GTSNPN and CDR2 SVGIG (reference sequence). This CDR3 comprises 13 residues. Trimming left V 4 bases short and J 5 bases short, with 15 bases between.

The chain combines TRBV30 with TRBJ1-5, with D tentatively TRBD1 (5 bases). With 4 bases removed from V and 4 bases from J, the gap between germline ends came to 14 bases. This CDR3 region has 14 residues. Germline lookup yields CDR1 GTSNPN and CDR2 SVGIG (reference sequence). The DNA of the CDR3 is TGTGCCTGGACTTCCGGACACAAGAATCAGCCCCAGCATTTT. This encodes CAWTSGHKNQPQHF.

This chain connects TRBV4-2 to TRBJ2-2; D gene ambiguous. Per germline, CDR1 LGHNA and CDR2 YNFKEQ. With 0 bases removed from V and 4 bases from J, the gap between germline ends came to 6 bases. CDR3 length: 14 residues. The CDR3 sequence is CASSQESATGELFF. The CDR3 DNA reads TGTGCCAGCAGCCAAGAAAGCGCCACCGGGGAGCTGTTTTTT.

The chain is built from TRBV9 and TRBJ2-1; D is possibly TRBD1 (6 bases). The CDR3 length is 12 residues. From germline, CDR1 is SGDLS and CDR2 YYNGEE. V shed 4 bases and J shed 13 bases, with 15 bases lying between them. For the CDR3, the DNA is TGTGCCAGCAGCAATACAGGGAAAGGACAGTTCTTC. Amino acids: CASSNTGKGQFF.

A single count supports this clone. V gene TRBV21-1 combines with J gene TRBJ2-7; the table's D call, TRBD1, has no DNA check behind it. TRBV21-1 is a recognized pseudogene. The CDR3 extends over 15 amino acids. The CDR3 loop reads CASSKVAGQNYEQYF. The CDR3 DNA is TGTGCCAGCAGCAAAGTAGCTGGACAGAACTACGAGCAGTACTTC.

The chain employs TRBV5-1 and TRBJ2-5, with 15 bases fitting TRBD2. V gave up 4 bases and J gave up 5 bases; unmatched junction bases: 6. The germline V gene has CDR1 SGHRS and CDR2 YFSETQ. The CDR3 has 16 amino acids. The CDR3 coding sequence is TGCGCCAGCAGCAACCCGGGACTAGCGGGGGGCGAGACCCAGTACTTC. Translating gives CASSNPGLAGGETQYF.

This clone was found once. CDR3 coding DNA: TGTGCCAGCAGCCTGGGCAGGGGGGTCGCAGATACGCAGTATTTT. It is translated as CASSLGRGVADTQYF. The J gene is TRBJ2-3, the V gene TRBV7-9; a weak D match, TRBD1 (7 bases). Germline-derived CDR1 and CDR2 are SEHNR and FQNEAQ (reference sequence). V was clipped by 5 bases and J by 4 bases, with 16 bases between them. CDR3 length: 15 amino acids.

The rearrangement uses TRBV14 and TRBJ2-7, with TRBD1 identical over 9 bases. This CDR3 spans 20 amino acids. The V gene end was trimmed by 3 bases and the J gene end by 0 bases; junction bases not matched to a gene: 18. Germline V lookup: CDR1 SGHDN, CDR2 FVKESK. CDR3 sequence reads: CASSHRDQGQGFISSYEQYF. For the CDR3, the DNA is TGTGCCAGCAGCCACCGGGATCAGGGACAGGGATTCATAAGCTCCTACGAGCAGTACTTC. The variable domain in full, completed from reference TRBV14 and TRBJ2-7, reads EAGVTQFPSHSVIEKGQTVTLRCDPISGHDNLYWYRRVMGKEIKFLLHFVKESKQDESGMPNNRFLAERTGGTYSTLKVQPAELEDSGVYFCASSHRDQGQGFISSYEQYFGPGTRLTVT.

The gene calls are TRBV6-1 and TRBJ2-1, with 11 bases that match TRBD2. J lost 8 bases, V lost 8 bases, and 8 bases had no gene match. The CDR3 consists of 14 residues. The V gene's germline CDR1 is MNHNS and CDR2 SASEGT. The CDR3 here is CASGRLAGGYEQFF. CDR3 nucleotides: TGTGCCAGCGGCCGCTTAGCGGGAGGGTATGAGCAGTTCTTC.

The genes are TRBV18 and TRBJ1-2; possibly TRBD1 for D (6 bases). This CDR3 region has 15 residues. Trimming stripped 4 bases from V and 4 bases from J, with 16 bases between. Germline V gene sequence: CDR1 KGHSH, CDR2 LQKENI. The CDR3 region has the DNA TGTGCCAGCTCACTCAGAGGGGGTGTGGGCTATGGCTACACCTTC. Translation gives CASSLRGGVGYGYTF.

This chain uses TRBV5-4 with TRBJ1-6; D may be TRBD1 (6 bases). CDR1 SGHNT and CDR2 YYREEE come from the germline V gene (reference sequence). There are 13 residues in the CDR3. The V end lost 7 bases, the J end lost 7 bases, and 12 bases lay between the germline ends. CDR3 DNA sequence: TGTGCCAGCCACGACAGGATCAATTCACCCCTCCACTTT. Amino acid sequence: CASHDRINSPLHF.

This clone was seen only a few times. The CDR3 DNA follows: TGCGCCAGCAGCGAACCTGACCGGGAAACGGGGGCCAACGTCCTGACTTTC. It specifies CASSEPDRETGANVLTF. The chain employs TRBV5-1 and TRBJ2-6, with D possibly TRBD2 on 5 matching bases. There are 17 residues in the CDR3. Trimming stripped 4 bases from V and 4 bases from J, with 18 bases between. Looked up from germline, CDR1 is SGHRS and CDR2 is YFSETQ.

There are many counts of this clone. The chain combines TRBV7-9 with TRBJ1-1, with D uncertain. Germline V CDR1 and CDR2: SEHNR, FQNEAQ (reference sequence). The CDR3 covers 14 residues. The V end lost 5 bases, the J end lost 0 bases, and 10 bases lay between the germline ends. CDR3 amino acids: CASSPLRMNTEAFF. The CDR3 DNA sequence: TGTGCCAGCAGCCCTCTCAGAATGAACACTGAAGCTTTCTTT.

The chain joins TRBV7-2 to TRBJ1-2, with TRBD1 matching 7 bases. The V segment lost 3 bases and the J segment 2 bases; nucleotides outside the gene matches: 6. The germline CDR1 and CDR2 sequences are SGHTA and FQGNSA. The CDR3 runs 15 residues. The CDR3 loop is CASSFVTGQNYGYTF. The CDR3, as DNA: TGTGCCAGCAGCTTCGTTACGGGACAGAACTATGGCTACACCTTC.

The chain is built from TRBV9 and TRBJ2-7; D is perhaps TRBD1 (5 bases). Trimming took off 0 bases at V and 2 bases at J, with 12 bases between the two ends. There are 15 residues in the CDR3. Per the germline V gene, CDR1 is SGDLS and CDR2 is YYNGEE. CDR3: CASSVAMDTPYEQYF. The CDR3 DNA follows: TGTGCCAGCAGCGTAGCTATGGACACCCCCTACGAGCAGTACTTC.

The V gene is TRBV5-1, the J gene TRBJ2-5; tentative D call: TRBD1 (5 bases). The J call is doubtful: the DNA matches TRBJ2-7 better. This CDR3 comprises 14 residues. CDR1 and CDR2 (germline): SGHRS, YFSETQ. The CDR3 DNA reads as TGCGCCAGCAGCTCCCAGGGCTCCCTCTACGAGCAGTACTTC. Amino acids: CASSSQGSLYEQYF.

This chain links TRBV28 with TRBJ2-1, with 7 nucleotides matching TRBD1. The CDR3 contains 16 residues. Germline V gene data show CDR1 as MDHEN and CDR2 as SYDVKM. The V segment lost 4 bases and the J segment 11 bases; nucleotides outside the gene matches: 17. In DNA, the CDR3 is TGTGCCAGCAGTTCAAGACAGGGATCCCCCGACCCGCAGCAGTTCTTC. Its translation: CASSSRQGSPDPQQFF.

There are a few counts of this clone. This sequence joins TRBV2 and TRBJ2-2, with 9 bases matching TRBD1. V was clipped by 8 bases and J by 8 bases; unmatched bases: 9. The germline CDR1 and CDR2 sequences are SNHLY and FYNNEI. This CDR3 has 14 amino acids. CDR3 DNA: TGTGCCAGCGAACGGGACAGGGTGGGAGGGGAGCTGTTTTTT. It is translated as CASERDRVGGELFF.